This T cell receptor beta chain is from a study of T cell repertoires in cytomegalovirus infection. There are 16 residues in the CDR3. Trimming removed 2 bases at V and 2 bases at J, with 15 bases between. CDR1 is SGHTA, CDR2 FQGNSA, per germline. This clonotype was counted at least ten times. MiXCR was run by TCRdb on the reads, yielding one entry per CDR3 protein. The profile shows 150,000 to 200,000 distinct CDR3 sequences, under 15% of them singletons. Sample: PBMCs. This chain joins TRBV7-2 and TRBJ1-1; D gene ambiguous. The sequence came from a human donor in good health (CMV status not recorded). Some clones in this sample may be carry-over from other donors' samples. This CDR3 is CASSLKRVWGNTEAFF. In nucleotides, the CDR3 is TGTGCCAGCAGCTTAAAAAGGGTTTGGGGTAACACTGAAGCTTTCTTT.